This is a list of T cell receptor beta chains from one sample in a study of T cells in Graves' hyperthyroidism and ophthalmopathy. TCRdb processed the multiplex PCR reads anew with MiXCR; each CDR3 protein has one entry. The sample records about 600,000 distinct CDR3 sequences, 13% to 15% being singletons. The sequenced material came from blood. These TCRs come from a woman aged 45-65 years with Graves' ophthalmopathy. The CDR3 runs from the conserved cysteine through the conserved F or W. The D gene is left open where the match is weak. Clone size appears in some rows only: once, few, many, or a class for an expanded clone.

CSVRFTGANTEAFF | TGCAGCGTCCGCTTTACAGGGGCGAACACTGAAGCTTTCTTT | TRBJ1-1 | TRBD1 | many | TRBV29-1
CASSDPGELFF | TGTGCCAGCAGTGACCCCGGGGAGCTGTTTTTT | TRBJ2-2 | - | few | TRBV25-1
CASSQRSDWNTGELFF | TGCGCCAGCAGCCAACGGTCGGACTGGAACACCGGGGAGCTGTTTTTT | TRBJ2-2 | - | - | TRBV4-3
CASSPLDRSHGYTF | TGTGCCAGCTCACCCCTCGACAGATCTCATGGCTACACCTTC | TRBJ1-2 | - | - | TRBV18
CASSKGGTGWAGELFF | TGTGCCAGCAGCAAGGGGGGGACAGGGTGGGCCGGGGAGCTGTTTTTT | TRBJ2-2 | TRBD1 | many | TRBV12-3/TRBV12-4
CASSFGHHSGANVLTF | TGCGCCAGCAGCTTCGGGCACCACTCTGGGGCCAACGTCCTGACTTTC | TRBJ2-6 | - | - | TRBV5-1
CASSLQGQGRDTQYF | TGTGCCAGCAGTTTACAGGGACAGGGTAGAGATACGCAGTATTTT | TRBJ2-3 | TRBD1 | - | TRBV27
CASASSAGSAYEQYF | TGTGCCAGCGCCAGCAGCGCGGGCAGCGCCTACGAGCAGTACTTC | TRBJ2-7 | - | - | TRBV7-9
CASSAEVRTYEQYF | TGCGCCAGCAGCGCAGAGGTCCGAACCTACGAGCAGTACTTC | TRBJ2-7 | - | many | TRBV5-1
CASSFGTGGSTDTQYF | TGTGCCAGCAGCTTCGGGACAGGGGGAAGCACAGATACGCAGTATTTT | TRBJ2-3 | TRBD1 | many | TRBV7-2
CASRIGQGSYGYTF | TGTGCCAGCAGGATCGGACAGGGATCGTATGGCTACACCTTC | TRBJ1-2 | TRBD1 | few | TRBV7-2
CASSLTSGFTGELFF | TGTGCCAGCAGCTTAACTAGCGGGTTCACCGGGGAGCTGTTTTTT | TRBJ2-2 | TRBD2 | - | TRBV11-2
CASREAGDYTDTQYF | TGTGCCAGCAGAGAGGCCGGGGACTACACAGATACGCAGTATTTT | TRBJ2-3 | TRBD2 | many | TRBV2
CASSLTHPGDEQFF | TGTGCCAGCAGCTTAACCCACCCAGGCGATGAGCAGTTCTTC | TRBJ2-1 | - | many | TRBV7-3
CASSSRLGRLGNTEAFF | TGTGCCAGTAGTAGCCGCCTGGGCCGGCTGGGGAACACTGAAGCTTTCTTT | TRBJ1-1 | - | - | TRBV19
CAWSSPRSYTF | TGTGCCTGGAGTTCTCCCCGGAGCTACACCTTC | TRBJ1-2 | - | many | TRBV30
CASSLLGGSSYEQYF | TGTGCCAGCAGCTTATTGGGGGGTAGCTCCTACGAGCAGTACTTC | TRBJ2-7 | - | many | TRBV7-3
CASSPPFGPSGQPKNEQFF | TGTGCCAGCTCACCACCATTTGGCCCTAGCGGACAGCCCAAAAATGAGCAGTTCTTC | TRBJ2-1 | - | - | TRBV18
CASSLVQGIQPQHF | TGTGCCAGCAGCTTAGTTCAGGGCATCCAGCCCCAGCATTTT | TRBJ1-5 | - | few | TRBV7-2
CASSLEMSTEAFF | TGTGCCAGCAGTTTAGAGATGAGCACTGAAGCTTTCTTT | TRBJ1-1 | - | many | TRBV2
CASRYTGFQPDTQYF | TGCGCCAGCAGATACACGGGTTTTCAGCCAGATACGCAGTATTTT | TRBJ2-3 | - | many | TRBV5-1
CASSYIPDTGELFF | TGTGCCAGCAGTTACATTCCTGACACCGGGGAGCTGTTTTTT | TRBJ2-2 | - | many | TRBV6-5
CASSYPGTRIYEQFF | TGTGCCAGCAGCTACCCCGGGACTAGAATTTATGAGCAGTTCTTC | TRBJ2-1 | TRBD2 | - | TRBV7-2
CASSHLSGTAEQYF | TGTGCCAGCAGCCACTTATCCGGGACAGCAGAGCAGTACTTC | TRBJ2-7 | TRBD1 | many | TRBV7-8
CSVVAGTSSSRRTDTQYF | TGCAGCGTTGTGGCCGGGACATCCTCAAGTCGTCGAACAGATACGCAGTATTTT | TRBJ2-3 | - | many | TRBV29-1
CASRTGGLSYEQYF | TGTGCCAGCAGAACTGGAGGATTGTCCTACGAGCAGTACTTC | TRBJ2-7 | - | - | TRBV28
CASSQGPGREGSYNEQFF | TGCGCCAGCAGCCAAGGACCAGGGCGGGAGGGCTCCTACAATGAGCAGTTCTTC | TRBJ2-1 | TRBD2 | few | TRBV4-3
CASSSGQGYGNQPQHF | TGTGCCAGCAGCTCGGGACAGGGATACGGCAATCAGCCCCAGCATTTT | TRBJ1-5 | TRBD1 | many | TRBV5-8
CASSLETGAPVDTGELFF | TGTGCCAGCAGTTTAGAGACAGGGGCACCGGTAGACACCGGGGAGCTGTTTTTT | TRBJ2-2 | TRBD1 | - | TRBV28
CASSPRGTSSYNEQFF | TGTGCCAGCAGCCCACGAGGGACTAGCTCCTACAATGAGCAGTTCTTC | TRBJ2-1 | TRBD2 | many | TRBV6-2/TRBV6-3
CASSPRDRPNTDTQYF | TGTGCCAGCAGCCCAAGGGACAGGCCCAACACGGATACGCAGTATTTT | TRBJ2-3 | TRBD1 | many | TRBV13
CASSPDRFGAEAFF | TGTGCCAGCTCACCGGACAGATTTGGGGCTGAAGCTTTCTTT | TRBJ1-1 | - | many | TRBV18
CASSLAESGELFF | TGCGCCAGCAGCTTGGCGGAGAGCGGGGAGCTGTTTTTT | TRBJ2-2 | - | - | TRBV5-1
CASSFRQIQETQYF | TGTGCCAGCAGCTTCAGGCAAATCCAAGAGACCCAGTACTTC | TRBJ2-5 | - | many | TRBV11-3
CASSFHPGQPNYGYTF | TGTGCCAGCAGCTTCCATCCGGGACAGCCGAACTATGGCTACACCTTC | TRBJ1-2 | TRBD1 | - | TRBV7-9
CASSYSRLAGRTDTQYF | TGTGCCAGCAGTTACTCGAGACTAGCGGGTCGCACAGATACGCAGTATTTT | TRBJ2-3 | TRBD2 | few | TRBV6-5